The sequence of this TCR beta chain was determined in a study of blood T cells in healthy people across ages. Study findings and constraints: Diversity estimated from one million T cells was considered an underestimate. In long-lived donors, naive CD4+ cell counts and diversity exceeded those of aged donors. Roughly linear age-related decline in beta diversity appeared, significant by age roughly 40.

As to this clonotype: The target antigen is unknown. This may be a read error: a much more frequent sequence differs by one nucleotide.

Through a sample-barcoded 5' primer and a J-beta primer mix, a second PCR was run for roughly 7 to 11 cycles. Template switching added a 12-random-nucleotide identifier to every cDNA molecule. TCRdb ran MiXCR on the 5' RACE reads and lists one entry per CDR3 protein. This sample has 790,000 or so distinct CDR3 sequences; about 46% occur once, and the top ten carry 18%. CDR3 length: 13 residues. The germline V gene encodes CDR1 DFQATT and CDR2 SNEGSKA (reference sequence). Sequenced sample: blood. The clonotype was recovered from a man older than 75 in good health. This rearrangement joins TRBV20-1 to TRBJ2-1; D uncertain. The DNA end is a closer match to TRBJ2-7, so the J assignment may be wrong. The CDR3 sequence: CSARRLSYNGQYF. The CDR3 nucleotides read TGCAGTGCTAGAAGGTTGTCCTACAATGGGCAGTACTTC.